The subject of this entry is one T cell receptor (beta chain). The target antigen is unknown. PCR employed 60 Vbeta and 13 Jbeta primers. Assay used: immunoSEQ multiplex PCR; TCRdb lists only in-frame clones, some missing. The repertoire holds more than 150,000 clones, with about 80% as singletons. The CDR3 runs 14 residues. Trimming removed 4 bases from V and 1 base from J, with 7 bases in between. The germline V gene has CDR1 SNHLY and CDR2 FYNNEI. The data belong to a study of cytomegalovirus exposure and HLA in healthy donors. Findings of the study overall: Among the most significant clusters, several appeared linked to common viral pathogens in a later analysis. Analysis was performed later, and it showed HLA-associated TCR beta chains to be more clonally expanded than equally common others. V segments that were indistinguishable, TRBV6-2 and TRBV6-3 among them, were omitted from analysis. A prior analysis recorded that most TCR beta V segments were productive about 87% or about 30% of the time.

The chain couples TRBV2 to TRBJ2-2, with D unclear. The sample taken for sequencing was PBMCs. This TCR derives from a woman between 25 and 40 years old in good health and CMV-seronegative. Written as DNA, the CDR3 is TGTGCCAGCAGTGCTAACAGGAACACCGGGGAGCTGTTTTTT. It encodes CASSANRNTGELFF. The variable domain in full, completed from reference TRBV2 and TRBJ2-2, reads EPEVTQTPSHQVTQMGQEVILRCVPISNHLYFYWYRQILGQKVEFLVSFYNNEISEKSEIFDDQFSVERPDGSNFTLKIRSTKLEDSAMYFCASSANRNTGELFFGEGSRLTVL.